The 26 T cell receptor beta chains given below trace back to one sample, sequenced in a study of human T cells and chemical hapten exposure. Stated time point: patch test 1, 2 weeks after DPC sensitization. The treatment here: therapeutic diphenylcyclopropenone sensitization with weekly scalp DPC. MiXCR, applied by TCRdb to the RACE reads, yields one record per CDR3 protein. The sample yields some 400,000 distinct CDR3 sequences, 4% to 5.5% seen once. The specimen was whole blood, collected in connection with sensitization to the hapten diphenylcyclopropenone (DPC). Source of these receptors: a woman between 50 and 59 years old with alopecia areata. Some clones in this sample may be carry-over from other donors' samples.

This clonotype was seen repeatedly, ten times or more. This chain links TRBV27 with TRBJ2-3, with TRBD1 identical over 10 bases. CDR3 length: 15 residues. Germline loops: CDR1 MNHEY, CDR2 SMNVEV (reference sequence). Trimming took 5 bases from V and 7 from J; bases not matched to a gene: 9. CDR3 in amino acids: CASSIPGQGRNTQYF. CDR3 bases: TGTGCCAGCAGTATACCGGGACAGGGGAGAAATACGCAGTATTTT.

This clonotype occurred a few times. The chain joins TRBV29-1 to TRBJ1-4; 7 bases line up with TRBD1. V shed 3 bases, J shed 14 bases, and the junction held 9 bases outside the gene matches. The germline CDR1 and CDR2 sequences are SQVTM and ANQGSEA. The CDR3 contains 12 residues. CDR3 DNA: TGCAGCGTTGATAGGGGGCAGGGATCGCTGTTTTTT. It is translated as CSVDRGQGSLFF.

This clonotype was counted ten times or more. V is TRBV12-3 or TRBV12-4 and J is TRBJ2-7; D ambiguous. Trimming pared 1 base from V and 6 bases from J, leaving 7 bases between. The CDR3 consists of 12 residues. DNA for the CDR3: TGTGCCAGCAGTTTAGGACACACCGAGCAGTACTTC. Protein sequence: CASSLGHTEQYF.

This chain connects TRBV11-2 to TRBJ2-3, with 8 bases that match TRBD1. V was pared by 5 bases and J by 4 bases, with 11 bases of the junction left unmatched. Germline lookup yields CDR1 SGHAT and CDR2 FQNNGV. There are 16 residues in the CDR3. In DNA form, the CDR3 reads TGTGCCAGCAGCCCCGACGCAGGGGGCAACGCAGATACGCAGTATTTT. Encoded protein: CASSPDAGGNADTQYF.

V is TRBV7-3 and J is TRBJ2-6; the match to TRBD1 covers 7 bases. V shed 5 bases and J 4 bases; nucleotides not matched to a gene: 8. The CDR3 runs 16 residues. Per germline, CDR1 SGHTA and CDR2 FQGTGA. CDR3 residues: CASSRQGLSGANVLTF. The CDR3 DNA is TGTGCCAGCAGCCGACAGGGTTTGAGCGGGGCCAACGTCCTGACTTTC.

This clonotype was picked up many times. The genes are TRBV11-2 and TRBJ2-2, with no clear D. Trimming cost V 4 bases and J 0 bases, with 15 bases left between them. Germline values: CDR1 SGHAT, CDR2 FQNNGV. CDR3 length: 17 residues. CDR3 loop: CASSSRDGFTNTGELFF. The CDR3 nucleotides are TGTGCCAGCAGCTCCCGAGACGGATTTACGAACACCGGGGAGCTGTTTTTT.

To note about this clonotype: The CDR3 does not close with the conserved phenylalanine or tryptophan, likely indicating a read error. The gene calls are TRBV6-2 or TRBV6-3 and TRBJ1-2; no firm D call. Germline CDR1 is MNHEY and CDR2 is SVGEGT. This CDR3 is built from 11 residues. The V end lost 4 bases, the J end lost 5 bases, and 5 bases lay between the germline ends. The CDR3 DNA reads TGTGCCAGCAGTTCCGGGTATGGCTACACCCTC. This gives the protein CASSSGYGYTL.

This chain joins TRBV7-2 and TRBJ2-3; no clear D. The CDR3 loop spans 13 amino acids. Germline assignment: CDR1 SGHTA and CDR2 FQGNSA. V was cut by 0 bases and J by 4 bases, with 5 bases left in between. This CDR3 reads CASSLAQPDTQYF. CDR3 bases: TGTGCCAGCAGCTTAGCGCAACCAGATACGCAGTATTTT.

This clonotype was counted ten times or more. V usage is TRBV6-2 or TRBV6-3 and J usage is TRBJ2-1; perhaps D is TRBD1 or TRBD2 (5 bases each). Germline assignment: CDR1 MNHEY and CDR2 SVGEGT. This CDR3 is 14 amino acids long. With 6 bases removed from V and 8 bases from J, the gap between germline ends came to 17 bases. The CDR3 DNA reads TGTGCCAGCAGCCTACGGTGGAGAGGGGATGAGCAGTTCTTC. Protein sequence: CASSLRWRGDEQFF.

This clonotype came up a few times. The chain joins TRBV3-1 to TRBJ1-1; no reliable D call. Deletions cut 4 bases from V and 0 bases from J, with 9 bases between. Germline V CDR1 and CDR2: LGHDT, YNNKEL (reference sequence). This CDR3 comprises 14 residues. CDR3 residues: CASSPIRVNTEAFF. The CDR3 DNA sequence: TGTGCCAGCAGCCCTATACGTGTGAACACTGAAGCTTTCTTT.

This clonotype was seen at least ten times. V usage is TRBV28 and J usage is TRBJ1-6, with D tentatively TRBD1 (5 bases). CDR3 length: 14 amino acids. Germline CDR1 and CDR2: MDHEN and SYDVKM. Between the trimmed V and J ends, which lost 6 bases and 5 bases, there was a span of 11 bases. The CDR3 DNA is TGTGCCAGCAGGGAGACAGCCGATAATTCACCCCTCCACTTT. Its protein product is CASRETADNSPLHF.

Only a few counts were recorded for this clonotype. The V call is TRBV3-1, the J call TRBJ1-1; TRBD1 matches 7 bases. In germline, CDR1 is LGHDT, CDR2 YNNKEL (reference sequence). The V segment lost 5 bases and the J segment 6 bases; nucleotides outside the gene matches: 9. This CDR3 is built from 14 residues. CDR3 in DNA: TGTGCCAGCAGCGCTCGACAGGGAGGAGCTGAAGCTTTCTTT. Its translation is CASSARQGGAEAFF.

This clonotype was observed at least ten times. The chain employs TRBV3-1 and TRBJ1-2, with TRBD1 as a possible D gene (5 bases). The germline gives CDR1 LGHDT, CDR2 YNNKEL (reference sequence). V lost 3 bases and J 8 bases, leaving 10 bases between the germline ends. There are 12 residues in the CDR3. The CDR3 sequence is CASSHGAGGYTF. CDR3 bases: TGTGCCAGCAGCCACGGGGCGGGCGGCTACACCTTC.

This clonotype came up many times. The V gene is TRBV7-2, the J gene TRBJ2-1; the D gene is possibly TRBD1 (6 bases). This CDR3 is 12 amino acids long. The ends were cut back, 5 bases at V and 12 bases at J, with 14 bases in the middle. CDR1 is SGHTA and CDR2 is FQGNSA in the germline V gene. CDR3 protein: CASSQVQGRQFF. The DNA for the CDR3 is TGTGCCAGCAGCCAAGTACAGGGTAGGCAGTTCTTC. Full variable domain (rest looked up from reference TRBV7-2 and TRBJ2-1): GAGVSQSPSNKVTEKGKDVELRCDPISGHTALYWYRQSLGQGLEFLIYFQGNSAPDKSGLPSDRFSAERTGGSVSTLTIQRTQQEDSAVYLCASSQVQGRQFFGPGTRLTVL.

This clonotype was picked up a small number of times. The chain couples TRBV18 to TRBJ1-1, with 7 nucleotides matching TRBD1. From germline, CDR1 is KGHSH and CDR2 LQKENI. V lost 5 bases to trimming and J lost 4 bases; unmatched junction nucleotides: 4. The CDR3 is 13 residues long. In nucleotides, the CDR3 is TGTGCCAGCTCAGAGGGGGCTGGCACTGAAGCTTTCTTT. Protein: CASSEGAGTEAFF.

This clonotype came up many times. In DNA form, the CDR3 reads TGTGCCATCAGTGAGTCGACAGGGGAAGAGACCCAGTACTTC. Translated, it gives CAISESTGEETQYF. The chain is built from TRBV10-3 and TRBJ2-5; the match to TRBD1 covers 8 bases. The CDR3 is 14 residues long. Germline CDR1 and CDR2: ENHRY and SYGVKD. Trimming removed 0 bases from V and 3 bases from J; junction bases left unmatched: 0.

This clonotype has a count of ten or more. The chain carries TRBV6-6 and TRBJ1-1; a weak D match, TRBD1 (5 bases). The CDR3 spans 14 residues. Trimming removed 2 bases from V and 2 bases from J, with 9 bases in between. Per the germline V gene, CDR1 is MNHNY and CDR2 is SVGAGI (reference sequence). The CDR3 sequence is CASSYGGPNTEAFF. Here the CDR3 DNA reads TGTGCCAGCAGTTACGGGGGACCAAACACTGAAGCTTTCTTT.

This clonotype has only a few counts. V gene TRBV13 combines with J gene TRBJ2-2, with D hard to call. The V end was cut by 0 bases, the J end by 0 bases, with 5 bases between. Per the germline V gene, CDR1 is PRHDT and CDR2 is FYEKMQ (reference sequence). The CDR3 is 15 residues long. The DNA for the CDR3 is TGTGCCAGCAGCTTAGGACTCACGAACACCGGGGAGCTGTTTTTT. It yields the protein CASSLGLTNTGELFF.

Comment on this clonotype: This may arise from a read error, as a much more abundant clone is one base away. CDR3 loop: CSASQAATDTQYF. CDR3 in DNA: TGCAGTGCTAGCCAGGCGGCCACAGATACGCAGTATTTT. The chain uses TRBV20-1 and TRBJ2-3, with D uncertain. Germline CDR1 reads DFQATT; CDR2 reads SNEGSKA (reference sequence). CDR3 length: 13 amino acids. Trimming removed 3 bases at V and 2 bases at J, with 9 bases between.

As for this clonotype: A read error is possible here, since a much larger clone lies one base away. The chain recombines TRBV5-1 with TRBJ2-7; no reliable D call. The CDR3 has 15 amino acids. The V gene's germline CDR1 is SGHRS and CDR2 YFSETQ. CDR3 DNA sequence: TGCGTCAGCAGCCCCCACAAATTTAGGTCCTACGAGCAGTACTTC. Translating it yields CVSSPHKFRSYEQYF.

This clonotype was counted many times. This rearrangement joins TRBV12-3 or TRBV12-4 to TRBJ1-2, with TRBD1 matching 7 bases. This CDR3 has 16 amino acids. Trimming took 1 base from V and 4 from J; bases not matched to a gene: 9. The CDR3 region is CASSLGTGQSVYGYTF. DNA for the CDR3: TGTGCCAGCAGTTTAGGCACGGGACAGTCCGTCTATGGCTACACCTTC.

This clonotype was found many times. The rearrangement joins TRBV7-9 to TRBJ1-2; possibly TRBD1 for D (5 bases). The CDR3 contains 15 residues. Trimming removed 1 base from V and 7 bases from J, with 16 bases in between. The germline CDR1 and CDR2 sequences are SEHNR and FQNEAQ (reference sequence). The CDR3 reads CASSLGGGHLGGYTF. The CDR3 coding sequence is TGTGCCAGCAGCTTAGGAGGAGGACACTTGGGTGGCTACACCTTC.

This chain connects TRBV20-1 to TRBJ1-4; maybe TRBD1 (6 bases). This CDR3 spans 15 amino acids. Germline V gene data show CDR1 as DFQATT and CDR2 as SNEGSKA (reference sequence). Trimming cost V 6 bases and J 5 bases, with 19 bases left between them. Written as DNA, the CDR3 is TGCAGTGCCAAATCCGTTCAGGGGCAGAATGAAAAACTGTTTTTT. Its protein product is CSAKSVQGQNEKLFF.

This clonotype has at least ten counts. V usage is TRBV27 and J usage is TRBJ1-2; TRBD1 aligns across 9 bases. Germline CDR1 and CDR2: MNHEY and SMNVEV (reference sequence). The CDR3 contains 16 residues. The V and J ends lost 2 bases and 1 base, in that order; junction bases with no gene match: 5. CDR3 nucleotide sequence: TGTGCCAGCAGTTTAAGGACAGGGGTACTTAACTATGGCTACACCTTC. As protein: CASSLRTGVLNYGYTF.

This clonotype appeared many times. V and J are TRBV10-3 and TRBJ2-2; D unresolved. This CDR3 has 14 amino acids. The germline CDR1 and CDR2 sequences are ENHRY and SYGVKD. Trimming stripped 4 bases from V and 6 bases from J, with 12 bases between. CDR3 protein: CAISGTTVSGELFF. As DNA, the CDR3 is TGTGCCATCAGTGGGACGACGGTTTCCGGGGAGCTGTTTTTT.

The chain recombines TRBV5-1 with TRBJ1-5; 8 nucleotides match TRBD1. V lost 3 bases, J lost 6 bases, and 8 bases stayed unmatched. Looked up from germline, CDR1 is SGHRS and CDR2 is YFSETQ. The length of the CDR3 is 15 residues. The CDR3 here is CASSSQGARGQPQHF. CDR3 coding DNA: TGCGCCAGCAGCTCTCAGGGGGCCCGGGGTCAGCCCCAGCATTTT. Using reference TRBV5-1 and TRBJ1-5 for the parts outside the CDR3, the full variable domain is KAGVTQTPRYLIKTRGQQVTLSCSPISGHRSVSWYQQTPGQGLQFLFEYFSETQRNKGNFPGRFSGRQFSNSRSEMNVSTLELGDSALYLCASSSQGARGQPQHFGDGTRLSIL.